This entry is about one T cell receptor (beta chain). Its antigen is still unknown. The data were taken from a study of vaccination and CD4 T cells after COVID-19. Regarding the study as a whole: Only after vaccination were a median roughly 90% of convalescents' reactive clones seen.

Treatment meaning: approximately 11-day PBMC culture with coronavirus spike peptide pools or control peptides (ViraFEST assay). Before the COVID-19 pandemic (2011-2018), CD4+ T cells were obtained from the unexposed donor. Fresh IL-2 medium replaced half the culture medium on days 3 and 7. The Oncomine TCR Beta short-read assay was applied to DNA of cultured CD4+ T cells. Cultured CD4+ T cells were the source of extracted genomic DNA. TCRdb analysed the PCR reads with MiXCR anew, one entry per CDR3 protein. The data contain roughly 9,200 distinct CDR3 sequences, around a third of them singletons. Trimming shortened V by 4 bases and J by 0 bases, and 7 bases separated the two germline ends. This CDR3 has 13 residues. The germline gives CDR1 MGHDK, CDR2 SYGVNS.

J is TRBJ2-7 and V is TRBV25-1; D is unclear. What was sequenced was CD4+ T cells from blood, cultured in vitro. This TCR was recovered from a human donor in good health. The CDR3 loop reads CASSARSSYEQYF. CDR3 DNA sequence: TGTGCCAGCAGTGCCAGGAGCTCCTACGAGCAGTACTTC.